This T cell receptor beta chain was recovered during a study of blood T cell repertoires in COVID-19 (dated by TCRdb to about 2020). About the full investigation: Samples from collaborators originated in the United States, Italy and Spain and spanned both the acute and convalescent phases of COVID-19. Samples were obtained from the ongoing ImmuneRACE study (first 160 participants) and from 1,254 subjects provided by 6 global collaborators. Nearly every sample came with metadata listing a de-identified subject ID, COVID-19 status, age in years and sex. The prospective study material was composed of cDNA or gDNA derived from T cells, B-cell-depleted T cells, or PBMCs. Subjects who had been exposed to COVID-19, were actively infected with it, or had recovered from it provided the deeply sampled blood TCRbeta repertoires that made up the dataset. Where available, HLA class I and class II types were obtained from metadata supplied by the sample provider rather than from assay-based typing. The repertoires were released in a freely available public database intended as a resource for research on the immune response to SARS-CoV-2.

Broad study findings and their caveats: Clinical and demographic metadata were provided uncurated, with the amount varying by source and participant.

TCRbeta CDR3 regions were amplified from genomic DNA using the immunoSEQ Assay, a bias-controlled multiplex PCR. Regarding the original processing steps: Within the assay, amplification of reference gene primers was used to estimate how many nucleated cells each sample contained. To quantify the absolute abundance of each unique TCRbeta CDR3 rearrangement, sequence reads were collapsed and filtered. For each sample, productive Simpson clonality was calculated as the square root of Simpson's diversity index over productive rearrangements. Imported from immuneACCESS, the table was reduced by TCRdb to in-frame sequences with V and J called. These copies leave out some clones; in studies compared against another copy, an unresolved V gene accounts for under half, and the cause of the remainder is not known. V, J and clone size reflect that table, while D and trimming were determined from the DNA. The table for this sample lists some 380,000 clones; around 90% of them were counted only once. Clones ranked in the top ten supply around 2% of the sample.

The CDR1 and CDR2 encoded by the germline V gene (reference sequence) are DFQATT and SNEGSKA. Trimming removed 3 bases from V and 4 bases from J; the gene matches leave 10 bases unexplained. The CDR3 contains 16 residues, cysteine and phenylalanine counted. Only CDR3 DNA remains: 48 bases, in frame from the first base. About this clone itself: Its antigen is unknown. Base qualities are missing; no much larger clone stands one base away.

In the prospective study, participants were roughly 18 to 100 years old, resided in about two dozen geographic areas of the United States, and were enrolled through a virtual design. To assign participants to cohorts, the prospective study relied on clinical history that participants themselves reported in a screening survey and a study questionnaire. In the prospective study, mobile phlebotomists collected whole blood, serum and a nasopharyngeal or oropharyngeal swab from each participant. Prospective study participants could optionally give additional blood draws and questionnaires over an approximately two-month period. Before DNA extraction, blood samples from the prospective study were shipped at room temperature or frozen.

Sequencing was performed on PBMCs or T cells enriched from blood (not recorded which). This TCR came from a woman in her 40s with acute COVID-19. The chain is made from TRBV20-1 and TRBJ2-5, and TRBD2 aligns with 11 junction nucleotides. In nucleotides, the sequence is TGCAGTGCTAGTAGCGGGGGGGCGGCTGGAAGAGAGACCCAGTACTTC. This encodes CSASSGGAAGRETQYF.